This record concerns one T cell receptor beta chain sequence. This record comes from a study of blood T cell repertoires in COVID-19. Study at large: The United States, Italy and Spain were the sources of the acute and convalescent COVID-19 samples. PBMCs, B-cell-depleted T cells, or T cells were the source of the cDNA or gDNA that made up the material.

TCRdb's table, derived via immunoSEQ multiplex PCR, lists solely in-frame clones and lacks some. The table records 200,000 to 250,000 clones, approximately 88% of them present only once. The Seattle patients joined while their infection was active and were tracked longitudinally afterward. There are 15 residues in the CDR3. V was trimmed by 1 base and J by 0 bases, leaving 9 bases between them. Germline V gene lookup returns CDR1 LGHDT and CDR2 YNNKEL (reference sequence). The sample taken for sequencing was peripheral blood. The TCR sequence derives from a woman in her 30s with COVID-19, enrolled during active disease. The chain links TRBV3-1 (or the pseudogene TRBV3-2) to TRBJ1-1, with no clear D. CDR3 sequence (DNA): TGTGCCAGCAGCCAAGGGCGGGAGATGAACACTGAAGCTTTCTTT. It is translated as CASSQGREMNTEAFF.